These 31 T cell receptor beta chains came from one sample sequenced in a study of response to subunit inactivated influenza vaccine. From the RT-PCR reads, TCRdb called clonotypes with MiXCR, one entry per CDR3 protein. This table has fewer than 750,000 distinct CDR3 sequences, less than 15% appearing once. Sequenced here: PBMCs from blood, sampled roughly 12 days after vaccination. The receptors come from a man in his fifties or sixties who received an inactivated influenza vaccine.

The chain combines TRBV29-1 with TRBJ2-7; 9 nucleotides align to TRBD2. From germline, CDR1 is SQVTM and CDR2 ANQGSEA. CDR3 length: 15 residues. J was trimmed by 1 base and V by 1 base; bases with no gene match: 5. The CDR3 DNA is TGCAGCGTTGAAGGGATGGCGGGAGGGTCCTACGAGCAGTACTTC. This gives the protein CSVEGMAGGSYEQYF.

This clonotype was detected a few times. The chain employs TRBV28 and TRBJ1-5; a weak D match, TRBD1 (6 bases). The CDR3 loop spans 16 amino acids. The V and J ends lost 6 bases and 10 bases respectively, with 25 bases between them. Germline lookup yields CDR1 MDHEN and CDR2 SYDVKM. As DNA, the CDR3 is TGTGCCAGCAGACCTTTGGGGGGCTCACTATCAGCTCCCCAGCATTTT. Protein: CASRPLGGSLSAPQHF. The variable domain in full, with the rest retrieved from reference TRBV28 and TRBJ1-5, is DVKVTQSSRYLVKRTGEKVFLECVQDMDHENMFWYRQDPGLGLRLIYFSYDVKMKEKGDIPEGYSVSREKKERFSLILESASTNQTSMYLCASRPLGGSLSAPQHFGDGTRLSIL.

The chain combines TRBV20-1 with TRBJ2-7, with 7 bases matching TRBD1. After removal of 3 bases from V and 2 bases from J, the junction contained 4 bases not matched to a gene. Germline-derived CDR1 and CDR2 are DFQATT and SNEGSKA (reference sequence). CDR3 length: 13 amino acids. The CDR3 DNA sequence: TGCAGTGCTAGTGAGGGGGCCCCCTACGAGCAGTACTTC. This codes for CSASEGAPYEQYF.

The table lists this clonotype with a few counts. CDR3 region: CSVGTSGRANEQFF. The CDR3, as DNA: TGCAGCGTGGGGACTAGCGGGAGGGCCAATGAGCAGTTCTTC. V usage is TRBV29-1 and J usage is TRBJ2-1; 16 positions match TRBD2. Germline CDR1 reads SQVTM; CDR2 reads ANQGSEA. V lost 6 bases to trimming and J lost 6 bases; unmatched junction nucleotides: 2. The CDR3 loop spans 14 amino acids.

This chain's CDR3 is CASSQSSLAVYEQYF. The CDR3 nucleotides are TGCGCCAGCAGTCAATCTTCGCTAGCGGTCTACGAGCAGTACTTC. The rearrangement joins TRBV23-1 to TRBJ2-7, with TRBD2 matching over 7 bases. TRBV23-1 is an open reading frame whose function is uncertain. This CDR3 region has 15 residues. V dropped 0 bases and J dropped 3; count of bases not matched to a gene: 5.

The genes are TRBV7-6 and TRBJ2-1; the D call may be TRBD1 or TRBD2 (7 bases each). V lost 5 bases and J lost 8, with 19 bases in between. From germline, CDR1 is SGHVS and CDR2 FNYEAQ. The CDR3 sequence is 15 residues long. The CDR3 DNA sequence: TGTGCCAGCAGCGACACAGGGAGGGGGCTCGATGAGCAGTTCTTC. This translates into CASSDTGRGLDEQFF.

The rearrangement joins TRBV5-1 to TRBJ2-1, with 8 bases lining up with TRBD1. CDR1 and CDR2 (germline): SGHRS, YFSETQ. J gave up 10 bases and V 2 bases, and 8 bases lay outside the gene matches. CDR3 size: 14 residues. This CDR3 is CASSLGQGRWEQFF. CDR3 sequence (DNA): TGCGCCAGCAGCTTAGGACAGGGACGGTGGGAGCAGTTCTTC.

This clonotype was observed at least ten times. The rearrangement joins TRBV6-1 to TRBJ2-1; 10 bases fit TRBD2. The CDR3 is made up of 15 amino acids. The V gene end was trimmed by 6 bases and the J gene end by 2 bases; junction bases not matched to a gene: 4. From germline, CDR1 is MNHNS and CDR2 SASEGT. The chain's CDR3 is CASSATSGAYNEQFF. The CDR3 nucleotides are TGTGCCAGCAGCGCCACTAGCGGGGCCTACAATGAGCAGTTCTTC.

This clonotype was counted a few times. The chain is built from TRBV7-2 and TRBJ2-7; 7 nucleotides match TRBD1. The CDR3 length is 14 residues. With V trimmed by 3 bases and J by 6 bases, 8 bases remained unmatched. Germline assignment: CDR1 SGHTA and CDR2 FQGNSA. CDR3 sequence reads: CASSLLRGLGEQYF. The DNA for the CDR3 is TGTGCCAGCAGCTTGCTTAGGGGGCTTGGCGAGCAGTACTTC.

This clonotype was detected only a few times. The chain has TRBV20-1 and TRBJ2-5; the D call may be TRBD1 or TRBD2 (5 bases each). V was clipped by 4 bases and J by 2 bases, with 11 bases between them. In germline, CDR1 is DFQATT, CDR2 SNEGSKA (reference sequence). The CDR3 is 13 residues long. CDR3 region: CSATLGPQETQYF. The DNA for the CDR3 is TGCAGTGCTACCTTGGGACCACAAGAGACCCAGTACTTC.

The J gene is TRBJ2-5, the V gene TRBV12-3 or TRBV12-4; the D gene is possibly TRBD1 (6 bases). Trimming pared 3 bases from V and 5 bases from J, leaving 10 bases between. This CDR3 is 13 amino acids long. The CDR3 protein is CASSFQGLETQYF. The CDR3, as DNA: TGTGCCAGCAGTTTCCAGGGGCTGGAGACCCAGTACTTC.

CDR3: CASSLEGWGEPQHF. The CDR3 bases are TGTGCCAGCAGCTTAGAGGGTTGGGGCGAGCCCCAGCATTTT. The chain couples TRBV7-9 to TRBJ1-5; tentatively, D is TRBD1 (5 bases). The CDR3 has 14 residues. Germline V gene sequence: CDR1 SEHNR, CDR2 FQNEAQ (reference sequence). Trimming left V 1 base short and J 8 bases short, with 12 bases between.

This clonotype was seen a handful of times. The chain uses TRBV29-1 and TRBJ1-2; no definite D call. Looked up from germline, CDR1 is SQVTM and CDR2 is ANQGSEA. Trimming removed 4 bases from V and 4 bases from J, with 10 bases in between. The CDR3 spans 12 residues. The CDR3 bases are TGCAGCGTTGCTCGTAAGAGCTATGGCTACACCTTC. As protein: CSVARKSYGYTF.

This clonotype was seen a few times. V gene TRBV9 combines with J gene TRBJ2-5; D is unresolved. Germline V CDR1 and CDR2: SGDLS, YYNGEE. The V end was cut by 2 bases, the J end by 9 bases, with 17 bases between. The CDR3 runs to 14 residues. In DNA form, the CDR3 reads TGTGCCAGCAGCGTTCATCGGGCCCCCACAGCCCAGTACTTC. Translated: CASSVHRAPTAQYF.

There are many counts of this clonotype. The V call is TRBV7-8, the J call TRBJ1-1; weak D call: TRBD1 (6 bases). This CDR3 is 14 amino acids long. CDR1 is SGHVS and CDR2 is FQNEAQ in the germline V gene. Trimming took off 4 bases at V and 1 base at J, with 10 bases between the two ends. In DNA, the CDR3 is TGTGCCAGCAGCTCCGGACAGACGAACACTGAAGCTTTCTTT. It translates to CASSSGQTNTEAFF.

This clonotype was detected only a few times. The rearrangement joins TRBV18 to TRBJ2-7, with D maybe TRBD2 (5 bases). The CDR3 runs to 14 residues. V dropped 3 bases and J dropped 6 bases, with 15 bases sitting between them. Germline CDR1 reads KGHSH; CDR2 reads LQKENI. The CDR3 loop reads CASSPLGEYTEQYF. The CDR3 coding sequence is TGTGCCAGCTCACCGCTGGGAGAATACACCGAGCAGTACTTC.

This sequence joins TRBV12-3 or TRBV12-4 and TRBJ2-7; 9 bases are a match to TRBD1. The CDR3 covers 16 residues. With 5 bases clipped from V and 2 bases from J, the junction kept 10 bases outside the gene matches. CDR3 region: CASSPGQGLAPYEQYF. The CDR3 region has the DNA TGTGCCAGCAGTCCTGGACAGGGGCTGGCCCCCTACGAGCAGTACTTC.

This clonotype was detected ten times or more. The chain's CDR3 is CASSLDEDRGYGYTF. CDR3 sequence (DNA): TGTGCCAGCAGCTTAGACGAGGACAGGGGCTATGGCTACACCTTC. This rearrangement joins TRBV7-8 to TRBJ1-2; TRBD1 matches at 9 bases. This CDR3 has 15 residues. Germline CDR1 SGHVS, CDR2 FQNEAQ. V shed 1 base and J 4 bases; nucleotides not matched to a gene: 4.

The chain recombines TRBV4-3 with TRBJ2-3, with TRBD2 as a possible D gene (6 bases). Germline CDR1 is LGHNA and CDR2 is YSLEER. V was trimmed by 1 base and J by 6 bases, leaving 20 bases between them. The length of the CDR3 is 17 residues. The CDR3 here is CASSQATFRGSSDTQYF. For the CDR3, the DNA is TGCGCCAGCAGCCAAGCTACTTTCCGGGGGTCCTCTGATACGCAGTATTTT.

This rearrangement joins TRBV11-2 to TRBJ2-1, with 9 positions matching TRBD2. The V segment lost 0 bases and the J segment 4 bases; nucleotides outside the gene matches: 7. The CDR3 has 17 residues. Germline V gene data show CDR1 as SGHAT and CDR2 as FQNNGV. Here the CDR3 DNA reads TGTGCCAGCAGCTTAGATCAGCTAGCGGGGCCTTACAATGAGCAGTTCTTC. Amino acid sequence: CASSLDQLAGPYNEQFF.

The genes are TRBV6-1 and TRBJ2-3; unclear D gene. Trimming left V 3 bases short and J 3 bases short, with 10 bases between. The germline CDR1 and CDR2 sequences are MNHNS and SASEGT. The CDR3 consists of 14 residues. The CDR3 reads CASSDLQTTDTQYF. In DNA, the CDR3 is TGTGCCAGCAGTGACCTACAGACAACAGATACGCAGTATTTT.

This clonotype was recorded at least ten times. V and J are TRBV27 and TRBJ2-7; D gene ambiguous. Germline V CDR1 and CDR2: MNHEY, SMNVEV (reference sequence). V shed 2 bases and J shed 0 bases, with 11 bases lying between them. The CDR3 loop spans 15 amino acids. This chain's CDR3 is CASSLEAGSSYEQYF. The CDR3 DNA is TGTGCCAGCAGTTTAGAAGCAGGAAGCTCCTACGAGCAGTACTTC.

The gene calls are TRBV18 and TRBJ2-1; 11 bases fit TRBD1. This CDR3 is 16 amino acids long. Trimming took 6 bases from V and 8 from J; bases not matched to a gene: 12. The germline gives CDR1 KGHSH, CDR2 LQKENI. CDR3 in amino acids: CASSRDRGSVSDEQFF. The CDR3, as DNA: TGTGCCAGCTCCCGGGACAGGGGGTCGGTCAGCGATGAGCAGTTCTTC.

V usage is TRBV12-3 or TRBV12-4 and J usage is TRBJ2-1; D possibly corresponds to TRBD2 (6 bases). The ends were cut back, 6 bases at V and 9 bases at J, with 15 bases in the middle. CDR3 length equals 13 residues. The CDR3 DNA sequence: TGTGCCAGCAGCCCATGGGGCGGGATTGAGCAGTTCTTC. This gives the protein CASSPWGGIEQFF.

The rearrangement uses TRBV7-2 and TRBJ2-7, with D hard to call. The CDR3 runs to 13 residues. The germline V gene encodes CDR1 SGHTA and CDR2 FQGNSA. Trimming left V 2 bases short and J 5 bases short, with 10 bases between. DNA of the CDR3: TGTGCCAGCAGCTTATCCCCGGTGGACGAGCAGTACTTC. As protein: CASSLSPVDEQYF.

The chain carries TRBV20-1 and TRBJ2-6, with no clear D. V was cut by 3 bases and J by 3 bases, with 3 bases left in between. The CDR3 runs 12 residues. CDR1 and CDR2 (germline): DFQATT, SNEGSKA (reference sequence). CDR3 coding DNA: TGCAGTGCTAGTATTGGGGCCAACGTCCTGACTTTC. It is translated as CSASIGANVLTF.

J is TRBJ2-7 and V is TRBV20-1, with 8 bases identical to TRBD1. Germline V gene data show CDR1 as DFQATT and CDR2 as SNEGSKA (reference sequence). The ends lost 6 bases at V and 6 bases at J; junction bases unmatched: 10. The length of the CDR3 is 13 residues. CDR3 amino acids: CSAYWAGGREQYF. The CDR3 DNA sequence: TGCAGTGCATACTGGGCAGGGGGCCGCGAGCAGTACTTC.

This clonotype was seen repeatedly, ten times or more. The chain carries TRBV4-3 and TRBJ2-7, with D perhaps TRBD2 (6 bases). The CDR3 loop spans 17 amino acids. Germline values: CDR1 LGHNA, CDR2 YSLEER. V lost 0 bases, J lost 0 bases, and 15 bases lay in between. The CDR3 region has the DNA TGCGCCAGCAGCCAAGATTACCCGGGGGTGAGCTCCTACGAGCAGTACTTC. Its translation is CASSQDYPGVSSYEQYF.

This clonotype was counted a few times. The CDR3 DNA reads as TGTGCCACCAGTGATTTTTGTCGTGGGCAGACAAGCACGAACACTGAAGCTTTCTTT. Translation: CATSDFCRGQTSTNTEAFF. The chain uses TRBV24-1 and TRBJ1-1; unclear D gene. V lost 1 base and J 1 base, leaving 21 bases between the germline ends. Looked up from germline, CDR1 is KGHDR and CDR2 is SFDVKD. This CDR3 has 19 residues.

V usage is TRBV12-3 or TRBV12-4 and J usage is TRBJ1-2; possible D gene TRBD1, 5 bases. V was cut by 6 bases and J by 4 bases, with 15 bases left in between. This CDR3 is 14 amino acids long. The CDR3, as DNA: TGTGCCAGCAGCCCCCGATGGGGCGCCTATGGCTACACCTTC. It translates to CASSPRWGAYGYTF.

This chain links TRBV20-1 with TRBJ1-1; TRBD1 might be the D (6 bases). The CDR3 length is 14 residues. Germline CDR1 DFQATT, CDR2 SNEGSKA (reference sequence). Trimming took 0 bases from V and 3 from J, leaving 11 bases between them. As DNA, the CDR3 is TGCAGTGCTAGAGATCCGGCAGGGGACACTGAAGCTTTCTTT. Its translation: CSARDPAGDTEAFF.